These 16 T cell receptor beta chains share one sample of origin, sequenced in a study of Graves' ophthalmopathy and Graves' hyperthyroidism. The sequenced template was RNA, covering the TCR beta CDR3 region. An opening RT-PCR round employed HTBI primers and preceded a second-round multiplex PCR. TCRdb reprocessed the multiplex PCR reads with MiXCR, giving one entry per CDR3 protein. The sample has a few hundred thousand distinct CDR3 sequences, roughly 40% seen once. The sequenced sample consisted of peripheral blood or thyroid tissue (not recorded which). The receptors were sampled from an adult man with Graves' hyperthyroidism.

This clonotype was recorded many times. The chain couples TRBV20-1 to TRBJ1-1, with D hard to call. The CDR3 is 13 residues long. Germline V CDR1 and CDR2: DFQATT, SNEGSKA (reference sequence). Deletions cut 3 bases from V and 0 bases from J, with 8 bases between. The CDR3: CSASGLMNTEAFF. CDR3 nucleotide sequence: TGCAGTGCTAGCGGGTTAATGAACACTGAAGCTTTCTTT.

For the CDR3, the DNA is TGTGCCACCAGTGATTCGACAGGGGAAGAGACCCAGTACTTC. Protein: CATSDSTGEETQYF. V and J are TRBV24-1 and TRBJ2-5, with 8 bases matching TRBD1. This CDR3 has 14 residues. Germline V gene data show CDR1 as KGHDR and CDR2 as SFDVKD. With V trimmed by 2 bases and J by 3 bases, 1 base remained unmatched.

The CDR3 reads CSVEGDGRGETQYF. For the CDR3, the DNA is TGCAGCGTTGAAGGTGACGGGAGGGGAGAGACCCAGTACTTC. V gene TRBV29-1 combines with J gene TRBJ2-5, with 8 bases lining up with TRBD2. Trimming cost V 1 base and J 4 bases; bases outside gene matches: 5. This CDR3 has 14 residues. The germline V gene has CDR1 SQVTM and CDR2 ANQGSEA.

The chain combines TRBV20-1 with TRBJ1-1; D is unresolved. Germline values: CDR1 DFQATT, CDR2 SNEGSKA (reference sequence). The CDR3 spans 18 residues. V lost 0 bases, J lost 5 bases, and 25 bases lay in between. The CDR3 loop reads CSAREPTRNTGEGTEAFF. CDR3 sequence (DNA): TGCAGTGCTAGAGAGCCGACGCGAAACACCGGGGAGGGAACTGAAGCTTTCTTT.

For this clonotype: Being one base from a much bigger clone, this may be a read error. The rearrangement joins TRBV6-2 or TRBV6-3 to TRBJ1-1, with TRBD1 matching over 10 bases. The V and J ends lost 6 bases and 6 bases, in that order; junction bases with no gene match: 19. The CDR3 is made up of 18 amino acids. Per germline, CDR1 MNHEY and CDR2 SVGEGT. CDR3 DNA: TGTGCCAGCAGCGCTTTAACCGGGACAGGGGTTGGGAGGGCTGAAGCTTTCTTT. Residues: CASSALTGTGVGRAEAFF.

Comment on this clonotype: This could be a read error, since a much larger clone is one nucleotide away. V usage is TRBV7-9 and J usage is TRBJ2-2; 14 nucleotides align to TRBD2. Germline V lookup: CDR1 SEHNR, CDR2 FQNEAQ (reference sequence). The CDR3 runs to 15 residues. The CDR3 loop is CASGGLAGGPGELVF. CDR3 sequence (DNA): TGTGCCAGCGGCGGACTAGCGGGAGGTCCCGGGGAGCTGGTTTTT.

In regard to this clonotype: This clone may be a read error of a much larger clone one base away. In DNA, the CDR3 is TGCAGTGCTTGGGACTCGGGCTACATCTTC. Its translation: CSAWDSGYIF. V gene TRBV20-1 combines with J gene TRBJ1-2, with D perhaps matching TRBD1 (5 bases). CDR1 and CDR2 from the germline V gene are DFQATT and SNEGSKA (reference sequence). This CDR3 contains 10 residues.

The chain employs TRBV12-3 or TRBV12-4 and TRBJ1-2, with D possibly TRBD1 on 6 matching bases. The germline V and J ends were trimmed by 1 base and 9 bases, with 9 bases remaining between them. The CDR3 contains 12 residues. The CDR3 DNA sequence: TGTGCCAGCAGTTTAGACAGGGAGCGCTACACCTTC. Protein: CASSLDRERYTF.

The table lists this clonotype with a few counts. The chain has TRBV3-1 and TRBJ2-5; 8 bases align to TRBD1. Germline lookup yields CDR1 LGHDT and CDR2 YNNKEL (reference sequence). Losses at the gene ends were 5 bases for V and 2 bases for J; bases not matched to a gene: 10. This CDR3 is 16 amino acids long. The CDR3 loop reads CASSAGRTGPQETQYF. The CDR3 bases are TGTGCCAGCAGCGCAGGTCGGACAGGGCCGCAAGAGACCCAGTACTTC.

The CDR3 DNA follows: TGCAGCGTAGCAGGGAATGGCTACACCTTC. Its translation is CSVAGNGYTF. This chain connects TRBV29-1 to TRBJ1-2; D might be TRBD1 (5 bases). Looked up from germline, CDR1 is SQVTM and CDR2 is ANQGSEA. The V end was cut by 6 bases, the J end by 6 bases, with 8 bases between. The CDR3 consists of 10 residues. Full variable domain (rest looked up from reference TRBV29-1 and TRBJ1-2): SAVISQKPSRDICQRGTSLTIQCQVDSQVTMMFWYRQQPGQSLTLIATANQGSEATYESGFVIDKFPISRPNLTFSTLTVSNMSPEDSSIYLCSVAGNGYTFGSGTRLTVV.

This clonotype has at least ten counts. The genes are TRBV12-3 or TRBV12-4 and TRBJ2-7, with D possibly being TRBD1 or TRBD2 (5 bases each). The germline V and J ends were trimmed by 2 bases and 9 bases, with 14 bases remaining between them. CDR3 size: 13 residues. CDR3 loop: CASSLKPLGTQYF. DNA of the CDR3: TGTGCCAGCAGTTTAAAACCACTGGGGACGCAGTACTTC.

Regarding this clonotype: Since a much larger clone is just one base distant, this may be a read error. This chain connects TRBV5-1 to TRBJ2-2; tentative D call: TRBD2 (6 bases). This CDR3 has 15 residues. The V gene lost 10 bases and the J gene lost 4 bases, with 20 bases spanning the gap. CDR1 SGHRS and CDR2 YFSETQ come from the germline V gene. The CDR3 is CASTGEALGTGELFF. The CDR3 DNA sequence: TGCGCCTCAACTGGGGAGGCGCTGGGCACCGGGGAGCTGTTTTTT.

This clonotype was found a few times. J is TRBJ2-7 and V is TRBV12-3 or TRBV12-4; no reliable D call. The CDR3 runs 14 residues. Trimming took 7 bases from V and 0 from J, leaving 13 bases between them. CDR3 coding DNA: TGTGCCAGCACCCTATGGCCCAACTCCTACGAGCAGTACTTC. Its translation is CASTLWPNSYEQYF.

This clonotype was detected a few times. The gene calls are TRBV27 and TRBJ2-5; 9 positions match TRBD1. The trim removed 3 bases at V and 2 bases at J, leaving 4 bases unmatched. The CDR3 has 15 amino acids. Germline CDR1 and CDR2: MNHEY and SMNVEV (reference sequence). The CDR3: CASSFYRGLQETQYF. The CDR3 DNA reads as TGTGCCAGCAGTTTTTACAGGGGGCTGCAAGAGACCCAGTACTTC.

This clonotype has a count of ten or more. The chain recombines TRBV3-1 with TRBJ2-7, with D perhaps matching TRBD2 (7 bases). The V and J ends lost 4 bases and 0 bases respectively, with 16 bases between them. This CDR3 has 16 amino acids. Germline CDR1 LGHDT, CDR2 YNNKEL (reference sequence). CDR3 residues: CASSPGGGRASYEQYF. Written as DNA, the CDR3 is TGTGCCAGCAGCCCGGGGGGCGGGAGAGCCTCCTACGAGCAGTACTTC.

This clonotype showed up many times. The V gene is TRBV7-9, the J gene TRBJ2-3, with TRBD2 identical over 8 bases. The CDR3 consists of 16 residues. The germline gives CDR1 SEHNR, CDR2 FQNEAQ (reference sequence). With V trimmed by 3 bases and J by 2 bases, 7 bases remained unmatched. The CDR3 sequence: CASSLSRSGNTDTQYF. CDR3 nucleotide sequence: TGTGCCAGCAGCTTGTCCCGTAGCGGGAACACAGATACGCAGTATTTT.